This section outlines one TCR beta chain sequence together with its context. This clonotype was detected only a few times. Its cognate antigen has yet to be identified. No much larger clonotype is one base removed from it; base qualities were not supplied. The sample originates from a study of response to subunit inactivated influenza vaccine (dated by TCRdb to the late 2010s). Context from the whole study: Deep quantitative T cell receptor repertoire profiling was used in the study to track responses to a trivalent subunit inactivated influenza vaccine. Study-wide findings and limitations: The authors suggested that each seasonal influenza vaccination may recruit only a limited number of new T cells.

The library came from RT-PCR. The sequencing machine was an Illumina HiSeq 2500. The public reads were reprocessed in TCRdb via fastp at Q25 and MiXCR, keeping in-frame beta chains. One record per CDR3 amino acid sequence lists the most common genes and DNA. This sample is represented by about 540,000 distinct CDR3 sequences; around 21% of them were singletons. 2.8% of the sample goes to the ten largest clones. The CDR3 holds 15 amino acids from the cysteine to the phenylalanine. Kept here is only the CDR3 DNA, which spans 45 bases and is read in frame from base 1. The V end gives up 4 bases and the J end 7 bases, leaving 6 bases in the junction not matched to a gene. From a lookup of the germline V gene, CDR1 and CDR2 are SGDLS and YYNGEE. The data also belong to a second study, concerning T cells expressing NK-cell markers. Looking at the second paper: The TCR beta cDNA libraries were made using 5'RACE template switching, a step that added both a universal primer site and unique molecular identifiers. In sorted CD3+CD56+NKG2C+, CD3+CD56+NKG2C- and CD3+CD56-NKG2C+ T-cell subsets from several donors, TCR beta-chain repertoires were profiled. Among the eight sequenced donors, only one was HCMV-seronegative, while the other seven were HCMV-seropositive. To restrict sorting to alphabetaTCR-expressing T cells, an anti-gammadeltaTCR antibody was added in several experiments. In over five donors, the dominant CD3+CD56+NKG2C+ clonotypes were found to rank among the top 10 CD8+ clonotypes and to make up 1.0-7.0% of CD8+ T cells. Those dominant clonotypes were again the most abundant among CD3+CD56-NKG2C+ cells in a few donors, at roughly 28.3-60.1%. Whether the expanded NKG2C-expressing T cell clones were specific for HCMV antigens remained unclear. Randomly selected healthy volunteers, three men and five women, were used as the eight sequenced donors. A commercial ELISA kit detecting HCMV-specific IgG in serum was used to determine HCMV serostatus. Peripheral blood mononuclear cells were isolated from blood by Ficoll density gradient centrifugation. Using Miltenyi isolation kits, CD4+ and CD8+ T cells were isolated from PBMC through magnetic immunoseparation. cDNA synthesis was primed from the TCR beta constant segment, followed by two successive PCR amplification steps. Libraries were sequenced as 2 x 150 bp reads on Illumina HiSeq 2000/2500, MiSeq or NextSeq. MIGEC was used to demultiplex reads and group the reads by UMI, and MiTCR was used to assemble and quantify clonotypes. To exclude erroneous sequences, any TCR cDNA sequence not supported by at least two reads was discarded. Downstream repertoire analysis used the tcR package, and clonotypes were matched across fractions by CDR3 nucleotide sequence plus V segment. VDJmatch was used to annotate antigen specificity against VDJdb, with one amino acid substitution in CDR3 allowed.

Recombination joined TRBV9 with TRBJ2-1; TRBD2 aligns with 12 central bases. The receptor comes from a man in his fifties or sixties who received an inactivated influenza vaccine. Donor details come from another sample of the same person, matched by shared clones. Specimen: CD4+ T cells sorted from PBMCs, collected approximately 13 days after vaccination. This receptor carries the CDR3 CASSILAGGHNEQFF. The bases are TGTGCCAGCAGCATTCTAGCGGGAGGGCATAATGAGCAGTTCTTC.